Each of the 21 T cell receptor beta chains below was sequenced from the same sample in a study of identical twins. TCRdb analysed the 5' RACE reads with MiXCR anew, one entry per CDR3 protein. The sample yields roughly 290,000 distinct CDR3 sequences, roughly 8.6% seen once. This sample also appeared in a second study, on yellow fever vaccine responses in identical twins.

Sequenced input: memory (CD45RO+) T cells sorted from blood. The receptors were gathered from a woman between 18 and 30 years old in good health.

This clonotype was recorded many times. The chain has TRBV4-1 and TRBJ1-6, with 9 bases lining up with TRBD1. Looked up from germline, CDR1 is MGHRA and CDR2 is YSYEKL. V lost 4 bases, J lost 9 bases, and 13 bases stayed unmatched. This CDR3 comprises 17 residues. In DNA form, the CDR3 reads TGCGCCAGCAGCCCTTCCGGGACAGGGTTTATGAGTTCACCCCTCCACTTT. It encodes CASSPSGTGFMSSPLHF.

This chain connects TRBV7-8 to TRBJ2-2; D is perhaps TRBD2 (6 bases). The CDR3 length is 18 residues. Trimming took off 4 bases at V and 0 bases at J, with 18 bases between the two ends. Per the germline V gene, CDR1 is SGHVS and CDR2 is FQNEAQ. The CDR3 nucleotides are TGTGCCAGCAGCTCCAACTACTTTAGCGGCGCGAACACCGGGGAGCTGTTTTTT. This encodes CASSSNYFSGANTGELFF. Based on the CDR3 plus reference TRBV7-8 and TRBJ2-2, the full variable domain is GAGVSQSPRYKVAKRGQDVALRCDPISGHVSLFWYQQALGQGPEFLTYFQNEAQLDKSGLPSDRFFAERPEGSVSTLKIQRTQQEDSAVYLCASSSNYFSGANTGELFFGEGSRLTVL.

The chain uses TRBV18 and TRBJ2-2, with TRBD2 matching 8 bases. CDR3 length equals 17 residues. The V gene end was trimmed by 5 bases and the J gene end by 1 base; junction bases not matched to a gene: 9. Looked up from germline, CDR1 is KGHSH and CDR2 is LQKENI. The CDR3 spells CASSSGGTEENTGELFF. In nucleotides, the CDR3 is TGTGCCAGCTCATCGGGAGGGACTGAAGAGAACACCGGGGAGCTGTTTTTT.

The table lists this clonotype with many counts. In DNA form, the CDR3 reads TGCAGTGCTAGCCGGGGCTCCTACAATGAGCAGTTCTTC. Protein sequence: CSASRGSYNEQFF. The chain recombines TRBV20-1 with TRBJ2-1; TRBD2 might be the D (5 bases). Germline V gives CDR1 DFQATT, CDR2 SNEGSKA (reference sequence). Trimming stripped 3 bases from V and 0 bases from J, with 6 bases between. CDR3 size: 13 residues.

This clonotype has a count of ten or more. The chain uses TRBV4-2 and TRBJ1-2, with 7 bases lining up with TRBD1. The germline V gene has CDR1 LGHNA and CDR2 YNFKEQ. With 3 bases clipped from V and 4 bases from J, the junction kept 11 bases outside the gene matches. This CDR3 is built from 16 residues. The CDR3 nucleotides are TGTGCCAGCAGCCAGGGGACAGTCGCCCCCTCCTATGGCTACACCTTC. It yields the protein CASSQGTVAPSYGYTF.

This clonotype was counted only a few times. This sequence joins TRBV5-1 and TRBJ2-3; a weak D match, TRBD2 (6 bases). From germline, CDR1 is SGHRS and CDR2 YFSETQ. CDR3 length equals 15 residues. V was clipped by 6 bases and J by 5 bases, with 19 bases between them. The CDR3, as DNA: TGCGCCAGCACCAACCTTCAGCGGGCTAGAGATACGCAGTATTTT. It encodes CASTNLQRARDTQYF.

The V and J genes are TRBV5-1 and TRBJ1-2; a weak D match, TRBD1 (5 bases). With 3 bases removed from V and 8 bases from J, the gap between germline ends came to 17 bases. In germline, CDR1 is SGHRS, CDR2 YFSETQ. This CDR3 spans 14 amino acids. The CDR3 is CASSSGSQERGYTF. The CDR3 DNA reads TGCGCCAGCAGCTCGGGGTCACAGGAGAGGGGCTACACCTTC. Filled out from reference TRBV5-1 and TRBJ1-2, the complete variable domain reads KAGVTQTPRYLIKTRGQQVTLSCSPISGHRSVSWYQQTPGQGLQFLFEYFSETQRNKGNFPGRFSGRQFSNSRSEMNVSTLELGDSALYLCASSSGSQERGYTFGSGTRLTVV.

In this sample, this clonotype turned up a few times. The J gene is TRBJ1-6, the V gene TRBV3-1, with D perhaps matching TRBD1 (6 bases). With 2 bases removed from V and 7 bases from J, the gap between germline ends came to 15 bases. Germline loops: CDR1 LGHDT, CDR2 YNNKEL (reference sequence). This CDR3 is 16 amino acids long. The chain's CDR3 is CASSQSDRTKNSPLHF. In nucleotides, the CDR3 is TGTGCCAGCAGCCAATCGGACAGAACGAAAAATTCACCCCTCCACTTT. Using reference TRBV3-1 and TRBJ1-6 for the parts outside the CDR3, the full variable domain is DTAVSQTPKYLVTQMGNDKSIKCEQNLGHDTMYWYKQDSKKFLKIMFSYNNKELIINETVPNRFSPKSPDKAHLNLHINSLELGDSAVYFCASSQSDRTKNSPLHFGNGTRLTVT.

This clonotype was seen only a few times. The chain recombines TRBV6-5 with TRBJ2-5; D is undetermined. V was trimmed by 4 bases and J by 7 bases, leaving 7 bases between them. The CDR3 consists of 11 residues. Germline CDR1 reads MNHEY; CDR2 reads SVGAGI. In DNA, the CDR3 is TGTGCCAGCAGTTTAAAGGGGACCCAGTACTTC. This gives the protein CASSLKGTQYF.

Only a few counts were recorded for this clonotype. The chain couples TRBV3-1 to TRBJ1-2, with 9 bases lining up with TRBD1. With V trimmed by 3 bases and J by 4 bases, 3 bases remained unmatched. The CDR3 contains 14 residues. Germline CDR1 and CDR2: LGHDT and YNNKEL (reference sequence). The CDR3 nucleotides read TGTGCCAGCAGCCAGGAGACAGGGGGCTATGGCTACACCTTC. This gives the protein CASSQETGGYGYTF.

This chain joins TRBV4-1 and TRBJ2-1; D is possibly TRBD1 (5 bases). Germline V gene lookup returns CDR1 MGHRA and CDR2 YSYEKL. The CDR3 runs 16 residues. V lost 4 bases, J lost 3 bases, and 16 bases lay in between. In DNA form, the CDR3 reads TGCGCCAGCAGCCTTACGCCAGGGCAGGACTACAATGAGCAGTTCTTC. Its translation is CASSLTPGQDYNEQFF.

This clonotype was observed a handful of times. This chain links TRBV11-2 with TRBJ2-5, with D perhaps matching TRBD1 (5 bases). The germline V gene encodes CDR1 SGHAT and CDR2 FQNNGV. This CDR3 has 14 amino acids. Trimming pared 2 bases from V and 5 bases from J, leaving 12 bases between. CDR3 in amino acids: CASSLWGAEETQYF. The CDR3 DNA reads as TGTGCCAGCAGCTTATGGGGCGCGGAGGAGACCCAGTACTTC.

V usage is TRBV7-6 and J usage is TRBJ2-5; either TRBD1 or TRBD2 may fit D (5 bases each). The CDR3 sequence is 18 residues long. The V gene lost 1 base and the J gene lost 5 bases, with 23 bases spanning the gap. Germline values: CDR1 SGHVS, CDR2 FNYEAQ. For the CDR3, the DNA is TGTGCCAGCAGCTTAGTCCCCCTCAGGGACCCTTTGAGGGAGACCCAGTACTTC. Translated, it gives CASSLVPLRDPLRETQYF.

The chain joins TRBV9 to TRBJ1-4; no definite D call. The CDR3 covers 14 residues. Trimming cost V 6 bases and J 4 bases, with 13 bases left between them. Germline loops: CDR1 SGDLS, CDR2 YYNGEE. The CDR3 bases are TGTGCCAGCACCTCCGGGGAGTATAATGAAAAACTGTTTTTT. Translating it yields CASTSGEYNEKLFF.

The CDR3 sequence is CASPHYEQYF. CDR3 DNA: TGTGCCAGCCCACACTACGAGCAGTACTTC. This sequence joins TRBV28 and TRBJ2-7, with no clear D. The germline V gene encodes CDR1 MDHEN and CDR2 SYDVKM. Trimming took 8 bases from V and 3 from J, leaving 5 bases between them. This CDR3 has 10 residues.

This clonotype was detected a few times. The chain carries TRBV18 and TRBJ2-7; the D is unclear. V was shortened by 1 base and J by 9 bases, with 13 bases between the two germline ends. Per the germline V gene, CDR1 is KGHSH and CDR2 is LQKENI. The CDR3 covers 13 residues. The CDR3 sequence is CASSPRVQDGQYV. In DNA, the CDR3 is TGTGCCAGCTCACCACGTGTTCAGGATGGGCAGTACGTC.

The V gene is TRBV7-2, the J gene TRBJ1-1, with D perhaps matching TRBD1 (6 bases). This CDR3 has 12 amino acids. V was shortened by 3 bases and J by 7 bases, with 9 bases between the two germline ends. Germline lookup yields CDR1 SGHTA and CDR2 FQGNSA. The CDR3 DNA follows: TGTGCCAGCAGCTTGTCAGGGGTTGAAGCTTTCTTT. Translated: CASSLSGVEAFF.

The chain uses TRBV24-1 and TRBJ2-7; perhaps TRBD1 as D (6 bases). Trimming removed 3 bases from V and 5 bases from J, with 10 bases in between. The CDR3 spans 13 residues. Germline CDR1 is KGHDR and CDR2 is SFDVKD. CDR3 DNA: TGTGCCACCAGTGATCTCGGGACACACGAGCAGTACTTC. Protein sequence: CATSDLGTHEQYF.

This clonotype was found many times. As DNA, the CDR3 is TGTGCCAGCGCCCCCGGGAAAGATACGCAGTATTTT. Its translation is CASAPGKDTQYF. This sequence joins TRBV11-2 and TRBJ2-3; D might be TRBD2 (5 bases). The CDR3 extends over 12 amino acids. Trimming took off 8 bases at V and 5 bases at J, with 11 bases between the two ends. CDR1 is SGHAT and CDR2 is FQNNGV in the germline V gene.

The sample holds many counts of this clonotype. The CDR3 DNA is TGCAGTGCTCACCCCGGGGGTAGCGGTCAAGAGACCCAGTACTTC. Its protein is CSAHPGGSGQETQYF. The chain recombines TRBV20-1 with TRBJ2-5; TRBD2 might be the D (6 bases). The V gene lost 5 bases and the J gene lost 2 bases, with 18 bases spanning the gap. CDR1 DFQATT and CDR2 SNEGSKA come from the germline V gene (reference sequence). CDR3 length: 15 residues.

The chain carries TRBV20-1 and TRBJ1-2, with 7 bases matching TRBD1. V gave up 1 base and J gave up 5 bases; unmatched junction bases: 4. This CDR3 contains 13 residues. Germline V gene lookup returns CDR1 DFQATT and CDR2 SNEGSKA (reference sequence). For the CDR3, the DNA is TGCAGTGCTAGAGTAGGGGGCCAGTATGGCTACACCTTC. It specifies CSARVGGQYGYTF.